A single sample is the source of the 29 T cell receptor beta chains below, sequenced in a study of blood T cells in healthy people across ages. For the second PCR, which ran for 7 to 11 cycles, a sample-barcoded 5' primer and a J-beta primer mix were used. TCRdb processed the 5' RACE reads anew with MiXCR; each CDR3 protein has one entry. The sample has about 640,000 distinct CDR3 sequences; approximately 59% are singletons. The sample consisted of blood. These receptors originate from a man in his 60s in good health.

By frequency in the sample, this clonotype is medium-sized (0.01 to 0.1%). CDR3 protein: CASSFIIGSNEQFF. For the CDR3, the DNA is TGTGCCAGCAGCTTTATCATAGGAAGCAATGAGCAGTTCTTC. The chain combines TRBV7-2 with TRBJ2-1; no definite D call. This CDR3 has 14 residues. Looked up from germline, CDR1 is SGHTA and CDR2 is FQGNSA. V was trimmed by 3 bases and J by 6 bases, leaving 12 bases between them.

This clonotype was picked up a small number of times. This rearrangement joins TRBV5-1 to TRBJ2-7; 9 bases map to TRBD1. From germline, CDR1 is SGHRS and CDR2 YFSETQ. With 6 bases clipped from V and 0 bases from J, the junction kept 4 bases outside the gene matches. This CDR3 comprises 14 residues. The CDR3 sequence: CASNRGQGSYEQYF. In DNA form, the CDR3 reads TGCGCCAGCAACCGGGGACAGGGCTCCTACGAGCAGTACTTC.

This clonotype has a single count. The gene calls are TRBV27 and TRBJ1-1, with 7 bases identical to TRBD1. V lost 5 bases, J lost 8 bases, and 5 bases stayed unmatched. The CDR3 runs 12 residues. Germline V CDR1 and CDR2: MNHEY, SMNVEV (reference sequence). The CDR3 region is CASSRQGSEAFF. The DNA for the CDR3 is TGTGCCAGCAGTCGACAGGGCTCCGAAGCTTTCTTT.

This clonotype came up many times. The chain joins TRBV6-6 to TRBJ1-5; D is unresolved. From germline, CDR1 is MNHNY and CDR2 SVGAGI (reference sequence). This CDR3 comprises 14 residues. With 6 bases removed from V and 0 bases from J, the gap between germline ends came to 9 bases. This chain's CDR3 is CASSPSDSNQPQHF. CDR3 nucleotide sequence: TGTGCCAGCAGCCCCAGTGATAGCAATCAGCCCCAGCATTTT.

The chain carries TRBV11-1 and TRBJ2-1, with 10 bases lining up with TRBD2. The ends lost 5 bases at V and 4 bases at J; junction bases unmatched: 8. Per the germline V gene, CDR1 is SGHAT and CDR2 is FQDESV (reference sequence). The CDR3 has 16 amino acids. The DNA for the CDR3 is TGTGCCAGCAGCATTACCGGGACTAGCGTTTACAATGAGCAGTTCTTC. Protein sequence: CASSITGTSVYNEQFF.

The chain links TRBV4-1 to TRBJ2-7; 10 nucleotides line up with TRBD1. The CDR3 spans 16 residues. CDR1 and CDR2 from the germline V gene are MGHRA and YSYEKL. Trimming removed 3 bases from V and 5 bases from J; junction bases left unmatched: 10. The CDR3 protein is CASSQGTGDRYDEQYF. CDR3 nucleotide sequence: TGCGCCAGCAGCCAGGGGACAGGGGATAGGTACGACGAGCAGTACTTC.

The chain is built from TRBV2 and TRBJ2-2; the D gene could be TRBD1 or TRBD2 (5 bases each). Germline lookup yields CDR1 SNHLY and CDR2 FYNNEI. This CDR3 is built from 14 residues. V lost 5 bases to trimming and J lost 3 bases, with 10 bases between them. In DNA form, the CDR3 reads TGTGCCAGCAGTTCGGGGACCTACACCGGGGAGCTGTTTTTT. It translates to CASSSGTYTGELFF.

This chain uses TRBV20-1 with TRBJ1-2; D is perhaps TRBD1 (6 bases). Germline V gene lookup returns CDR1 DFQATT and CDR2 SNEGSKA (reference sequence). The V gene lost 6 bases and the J gene lost 2 bases, with 16 bases spanning the gap. The CDR3 length is 14 residues. The chain's CDR3 is CSAAGGPVNYGYTF. The CDR3 DNA is TGCAGTGCCGCCGGGGGCCCGGTGAACTATGGCTACACCTTC.

This clonotype was observed at least ten times. The genes are TRBV7-2 and TRBJ2-7; D is undetermined. Germline assignment: CDR1 SGHTA and CDR2 FQGNSA. Between the trimmed V and J ends, which lost 1 base and 2 bases, there was a span of 9 bases. The CDR3 is made up of 14 amino acids. CDR3 amino acids: CASSLESTTYEQYF. DNA for the CDR3: TGTGCCAGCAGCTTAGAGAGCACGACCTACGAGCAGTACTTC. Combining the CDR3 with reference TRBV7-2 and TRBJ2-7 gives the whole variable domain GAGVSQSPSNKVTEKGKDVELRCDPISGHTALYWYRQSLGQGLEFLIYFQGNSAPDKSGLPSDRFSAERTGGSVSTLTIQRTQQEDSAVYLCASSLESTTYEQYFGPGTRLTVT.

The rearrangement joins TRBV6-1 to TRBJ1-2; TRBD1 matches 7 bases. V dropped 8 bases and J dropped 10; count of bases not matched to a gene: 13. The CDR3 contains 13 residues. Germline CDR1 reads MNHNS; CDR2 reads SASEGT. CDR3 in DNA: TGTGCCAGCTCCAGACAGGGCGTCCGTGTCTACACCTTC. It translates to CASSRQGVRVYTF.

CDR3 bases: TGCGCCAGCAGCTTGGCCGTGGGCAATGAGCAGTTCTTC. As protein: CASSLAVGNEQFF. The chain has TRBV5-1 and TRBJ2-1; D is unresolved. The CDR3 runs to 13 residues. CDR1 and CDR2 (germline): SGHRS, YFSETQ. Trimming took 0 bases from V and 6 from J, leaving 7 bases between them.

This clonotype was observed many times. The rearrangement links TRBV12-3 or TRBV12-4 to TRBJ2-2; D not resolved. V gave up 1 base and J gave up 3 bases, with 9 bases separating them. CDR3 length: 15 amino acids. As DNA, the CDR3 is TGTGCCAGCAGTTTAGATAGCCCCGACACCGGGGAGCTGTTTTTT. Translating gives CASSLDSPDTGELFF.

The chain has TRBV6-1 and TRBJ1-5; D gene uncertain. Germline V gene data show CDR1 as MNHNS and CDR2 as SASEGT. Trimming removed 3 bases from V and 4 bases from J, with 13 bases in between. The CDR3 consists of 15 residues. CDR3 coding DNA: TGTGCCAGCAGTGATTCGCACGGGCCGAATCAGCCCCAGCATTTT. Protein: CASSDSHGPNQPQHF.

V usage is TRBV4-1 and J usage is TRBJ2-1, with D possibly TRBD2 on 6 matching bases. The J call may be faulty, since TRBJ2-7 better matches the DNA end. CDR1 is MGHRA, CDR2 YSYEKL, per germline. The CDR3 totals 17 residues. CDR3 residues: CASSPGNAGRFYNEQYF. The CDR3 DNA is TGCGCCAGCAGCCCGGGGAATGCGGGACGGTTCTACAATGAGCAGTACTTC.

CDR3 in amino acids: CASSVVADNYNEQFF. The CDR3 DNA is TGTGCCAGCAGCGTAGTAGCGGACAACTACAATGAGCAGTTCTTC. V usage is TRBV9 and J usage is TRBJ2-1; weak D call: TRBD2 (6 bases). The CDR3 extends over 15 amino acids. The germline V and J ends were trimmed by 0 bases and 3 bases, with 10 bases remaining between them. Per germline, CDR1 SGDLS and CDR2 YYNGEE. The full variable domain, with the rest looked up from reference TRBV9 and TRBJ2-1, is DSGVTQTPKHLITATGQRVTLRCSPRSGDLSVYWYQQSLDQGLQFLIQYYNGEERAKGNILERFSAQQFPDLHSELNLSSLELGDSALYFCASSVVADNYNEQFFGPGTRLTVL.

The chain employs TRBV5-1 and TRBJ2-1; D is ambiguous. The end of the DNA is better explained by TRBJ2-7, so the J call may be wrong. The V gene's germline CDR1 is SGHRS and CDR2 YFSETQ. The CDR3 has 16 residues. In DNA form, the CDR3 reads TGCGCCAGCGCCACTGGGAACCTAAACTTCTACAATGAGCAGTACTTC. It encodes CASATGNLNFYNEQYF.

The rearrangement uses TRBV15 and TRBJ2-7; D is ambiguous. The germline CDR1 and CDR2 sequences are LNHNV and YYDKDF (reference sequence). V lost 1 base, J lost 6 bases, and 10 bases lay in between. The CDR3 is made up of 13 amino acids. The CDR3 loop reads CATSRGEGFEQYF. CDR3 sequence (DNA): TGTGCCACCAGCAGAGGGGAAGGATTCGAGCAGTACTTC. The full variable domain, with the rest looked up from reference TRBV15 and TRBJ2-7, is DAMVIQNPRYQVTQFGKPVTLSCSQTLNHNVMYWYQQKSSQAPKLLFHYYDKDFNNEADTPDNFQSRRPNTSFCFLDIRSPGLGDTAMYLCATSRGEGFEQYFGPGTRLTVT.

The V and J genes are TRBV6-2 or TRBV6-3 and TRBJ1-4; weak D call: TRBD1 (5 bases). V was cut by 4 bases and J by 8 bases, with 17 bases left in between. There are 15 residues in the CDR3. Germline V gene sequence: CDR1 MNHEY, CDR2 SVGEGT. The CDR3, as DNA: TGTGCCAGCAGTTCGACCGGGACGAGTAGGGAAAAACTGTTTTTT. Encoded protein: CASSSTGTSREKLFF.

The CDR3 nucleotides read TGTGCCAGCAGGGCTCGGGGGACAGACAATCAGCCCCAGCATTTT. This gives the protein CASRARGTDNQPQHF. This chain uses TRBV5-6 with TRBJ1-5; the match to TRBD1 covers 7 bases. The germline CDR1 and CDR2 sequences are SGHDT and YYEEEE. This CDR3 comprises 15 residues. V lost 5 bases to trimming and J lost 3 bases; unmatched junction nucleotides: 8.

The J gene is TRBJ2-1, the V gene TRBV29-1, with 10 bases lining up with TRBD2. Per the germline V gene, CDR1 is SQVTM and CDR2 is ANQGSEA. Trimming at V came to 7 bases and at J to 3 bases, leaving 3 bases not matched to a gene. There are 13 residues in the CDR3. CDR3 DNA: TGCAGCGGAGGACTAGCGGTCTACAATGAGCAGTTCTTC. It translates to CSGGLAVYNEQFF.

In its sample, this clonotype was seen a few times. The genes are TRBV7-7 and TRBJ2-3; D unresolved. The CDR3 is made up of 13 amino acids. Trimming took off 5 bases at V and 4 bases at J, with 10 bases between the two ends. Looked up from germline, CDR1 is SSHAT and CDR2 is FNYEAQ (reference sequence). Written as DNA, the CDR3 is TGTGCCAGCAGCCCATCAGCCGCAGATACGCAGTATTTT. It specifies CASSPSAADTQYF. The entire variable domain, with the rest obtained from reference TRBV7-7 and TRBJ2-3, is as follows: GAGVSQSPRYKVTKRGQDVTLRCDPISSHATLYWYQQALGQGPEFLTYFNYEAQPDKSGLPSDRFSAERPEGSISTLTIQRTEQRDSAMYRCASSPSAADTQYFGPGTRLTVL.

This clonotype appeared a few times. The rearrangement uses TRBV6-1 and TRBJ1-1; D is ambiguous. The CDR3 covers 13 residues. Germline V gene lookup returns CDR1 MNHNS and CDR2 SASEGT. V was shortened by 2 bases and J by 3 bases, with 7 bases between the two germline ends. This CDR3 reads CASSEYGDTEAFF. In DNA, the CDR3 is TGTGCCAGCAGTGAATATGGGGACACTGAAGCTTTCTTT.

A single count supports this clonotype. The chain employs TRBV14 and TRBJ2-2; weak D call: TRBD2 (6 bases). The CDR3 extends over 15 amino acids. The V gene's germline CDR1 is SGHDN and CDR2 FVKESK. Trimming took off 1 base at V and 4 bases at J, with 10 bases between the two ends. CDR3 sequence reads: CASSQARAGTGELFF. CDR3 nucleotides: TGTGCCAGCAGCCAAGCACGAGCGGGCACCGGGGAGCTGTTTTTT.

The J gene is TRBJ2-1, the V gene TRBV2; D unresolved. Trimming removed 7 bases from V and 8 bases from J, with 12 bases in between. Germline loops: CDR1 SNHLY, CDR2 FYNNEI. The CDR3 spans 12 residues. The CDR3 protein is CASMRSEYEQFF. In DNA form, the CDR3 reads TGTGCCAGCATGAGGTCGGAATATGAGCAGTTCTTC.

This clonotype was detected only a few times. The chain links TRBV6-1 to TRBJ1-2; a possible D gene is TRBD1 (5 bases). CDR1 MNHNS and CDR2 SASEGT come from the germline V gene. This CDR3 is 14 amino acids long. V shed 4 bases and J shed 2 bases, with 11 bases lying between them. The CDR3 loop reads CASSGQSSNYGYTF. The CDR3, as DNA: TGTGCCAGCAGTGGACAGTCTAGCAACTATGGCTACACCTTC.

This clonotype was observed many times. The chain combines TRBV28 with TRBJ2-7; D might be TRBD1 (7 bases). Trimming shortened V by 2 bases and J by 3 bases, and 14 bases separated the two germline ends. Germline V gene lookup returns CDR1 MDHEN and CDR2 SYDVKM. The CDR3 totals 15 residues. The CDR3 reads CASSLGGGDIYEQYF. The CDR3 nucleotides read TGTGCCAGCAGTTTAGGAGGGGGCGATATCTACGAGCAGTACTTC.

This clonotype appeared a single time. V is TRBV5-1 and J is TRBJ2-4; TRBD2 matches at 11 bases. Trimming removed 0 bases from V and 13 bases from J; junction bases left unmatched: 9. The CDR3 is made up of 15 amino acids. Germline V lookup: CDR1 SGHRS, CDR2 YFSETQ. CDR3 DNA sequence: TGCGCCAGCAGCTTGGCTAGCGGGGGGTACAATGAGCAGTACTTC. This codes for CASSLASGGYNEQYF.

The gene calls are TRBV4-2 and TRBJ2-1; D gene ambiguous. This CDR3 has 14 residues. The V gene's germline CDR1 is LGHNA and CDR2 YNFKEQ. Between the trimmed V and J ends, which lost 4 bases and 8 bases, there was a span of 15 bases. CDR3 protein: CASSRGAGMDEQFF. The CDR3 coding sequence is TGTGCCAGCAGCCGAGGCGCCGGTATGGATGAGCAGTTCTTC.

Only a few counts were recorded for this clonotype. The chain carries TRBV10-3 and TRBJ2-7; 12 bases are a match to TRBD2. Unmatched junction bases numbered 3, after V lost 3 bases and J lost 3 bases. The V gene's germline CDR1 is ENHRY and CDR2 SYGVKD. The CDR3 length is 15 residues. CDR3 loop: CAISELAGGIYEQYF. CDR3 nucleotides: TGTGCCATCAGTGAACTAGCGGGGGGAATCTACGAGCAGTACTTC.